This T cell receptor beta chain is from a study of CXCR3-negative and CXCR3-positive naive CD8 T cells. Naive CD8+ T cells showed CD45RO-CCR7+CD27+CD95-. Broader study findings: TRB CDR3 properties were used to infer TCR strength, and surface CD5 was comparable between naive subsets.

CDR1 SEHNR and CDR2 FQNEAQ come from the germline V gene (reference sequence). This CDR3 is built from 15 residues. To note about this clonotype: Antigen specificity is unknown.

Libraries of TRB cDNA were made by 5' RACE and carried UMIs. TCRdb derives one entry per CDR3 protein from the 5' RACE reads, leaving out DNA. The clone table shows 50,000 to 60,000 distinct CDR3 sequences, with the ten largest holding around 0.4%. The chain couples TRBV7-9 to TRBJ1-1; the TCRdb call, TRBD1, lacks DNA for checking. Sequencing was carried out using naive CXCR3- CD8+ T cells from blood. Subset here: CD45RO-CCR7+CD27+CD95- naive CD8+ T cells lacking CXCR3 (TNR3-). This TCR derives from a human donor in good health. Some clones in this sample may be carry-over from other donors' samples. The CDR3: CASRRPGTGGSEAFF.